This T cell receptor (beta chain) was captured in a study of cytomegalovirus exposure and HLA in healthy donors. Findings and caveats of the study: When analyzed later, a missense DCLRE1C variant was found to be linked to TCR beta V- and J-gene trimming. A few CMV-associated chains proved CMV antigen-specific in vitro.

The PCR contained 60 Vbeta and 13 Jbeta primers. TCRdb's table, derived via immunoSEQ multiplex PCR, lists solely in-frame clones and lacks some. The table shows roughly 290,000 clones, with about 90% occurring only once. Worth noting for this clone: Its target is unknown.

The clonotype comes from a woman aged 18-29 years in good health and CMV-seronegative. The sequenced material came from PBMCs.

CDR3: CASPQDRGNTEAFF. The DNA for the CDR3 is TGTGCCAGCCCCCAGGACAGAGGGAACACTGAAGCTTTCTTT. This chain links TRBV6-1 with TRBJ1-1, with a weak D call TRBD1 (6 bases). This CDR3 region has 14 residues. The V gene's germline CDR1 is MNHNS and CDR2 SASEGT. The V end was cut by 8 bases, the J end by 1 base, with 14 bases between.